The present T cell receptor (beta chain) was sequenced within a study of CD8+ T cells in alopecia areata. Turning to the study itself: At a dose of 5 to 10 mg twice daily, oral tofacitinib was given to treated patients. Treatment with tofacitinib (6 to 18 months) was followed by 6 months off drug. Notes on the study in general: Scalp specimens additionally yield sequences from normal skin's resident alphabeta T cells.

The CDR3 is 12 residues long. V gave up 6 bases and J gave up 4 bases, with 8 bases separating them. Germline CDR1 and CDR2: MNHEY and SMNVEV (reference sequence). Extracted RNA was reverse transcribed into cDNA, the sequencing template. Some clones are missing from TCRdb's copy, which holds only in-frame ones; the method was immunoSEQ multiplex PCR. The table lists 150,000 to 190,000 clones, 45% to 55% of them singletons. Worth noting for this clone: Its antigen remains unidentified.

Patients with alopecia areata provided lesional scalp punch biopsies as well as peripheral blood. The source is a human donor with alopecia areata. V is TRBV27 and J is TRBJ2-3, with a tentative D call TRBD2 (6 bases). This sample comprised CD8+ T cells sorted from blood, obtained at week 0. The CDR3 spells CASSGGSDTQYF. The CDR3 region has the DNA TGTGCCAGCAGCGGAGGGTCAGATACGCAGTATTTT.